These 5 T cell receptor beta chains came from one sample sequenced in a study of cytotoxic CD8 clonotypes in ibrutinib-treated CLL. Clones were read by immunoSEQ multiplex PCR, and TCRdb kept only the in-frame ones, dropping some. The repertoire holds 30,000 to 35,000 clones, with more than 65% as singletons. The sample in question was PBMCs, obtained before ibrutinib treatment. The receptor set was obtained from a human donor with chronic lymphocytic leukemia.

CDR3 bases: TGCGCCAGCAGCTTGGGGGTGGAGACCCAGTACTTC. Encoded protein: CASSLGVETQYF. The V gene is TRBV5-1, the J gene TRBJ2-5, with unresolved D. Germline V lookup: CDR1 SGHRS, CDR2 YFSETQ. CDR3 size: 12 residues. The germline V and J ends were trimmed by 0 bases and 5 bases, with 5 bases remaining between them.

The rearrangement joins TRBV18 to TRBJ2-3, with D possibly TRBD1 on 5 matching bases. Germline V gene lookup returns CDR1 KGHSH and CDR2 LQKENI. There are 12 residues in the CDR3. V lost 3 bases, J lost 7 bases, and 8 bases lay in between. CDR3 sequence: CASSPDTHTQYF. The CDR3 DNA is TGTGCCAGCTCACCGGACACCCATACGCAGTATTTT.

The rearrangement joins TRBV27 to TRBJ2-1; 9 nucleotides agree with TRBD1. V lost 2 bases to trimming and J lost 2 bases; unmatched junction nucleotides: 10. This CDR3 comprises 18 residues. Germline values: CDR1 MNHEY, CDR2 SMNVEV (reference sequence). The CDR3 sequence: CASSLRPRTGVTYNEQFF. CDR3 bases: TGTGCCAGCAGTTTACGTCCGCGGACAGGGGTCACCTACAATGAGCAGTTCTTC.

This chain connects TRBV7-3 to TRBJ2-7; no definite D call. Germline lookup yields CDR1 SGHTA and CDR2 FQGTGA. V shed 4 bases and J shed 2 bases, with 3 bases lying between them. The CDR3 consists of 11 residues. DNA for the CDR3: TGTGCCAGCAGCTCACCCTACGAGCAGTACTTC. It specifies CASSSPYEQYF.

With respect to this clone: The junction departs from germline at one end; a sequencing error may be responsible. The chain couples TRBV7-7 to TRBJ2-1; the D gene is possibly TRBD2 (5 bases). Germline V gene lookup returns CDR1 SSHAT and CDR2 FNYEAQ (reference sequence). The CDR3 has 17 residues. The CDR3 loop reads CASSLLGGRDRGNEQFF. CDR3 DNA sequence: TGTGCTAGCAGCTTATTGGGTGGTAGAGACCGGGGCAATGAGCAGTTCTTC.